This T cell receptor (beta chain) was captured by sequencing in a study of vaccination effects on CD4 cells after COVID-19 (dated by TCRdb to between 2021 and 2024). The study in broad terms: Participants received two doses of either the BNT162b2 or the mRNA-1273 mRNA SARS-CoV-2 vaccine. A total of around eleven COVID-19 convalescent patients and a handful of SARS-CoV-2-naive healthy vaccine recipients were included in the full study. Pre-vaccine samples were drawn from two convalescent patients 16 days and one week before the first dose, at 142 and 148 days after COVID-19 diagnosis. The study compared SARS-CoV-2 spike-specific CD4+ TCR repertoires before and after mRNA vaccination in COVID-19 convalescent patients and infection-naive vaccine recipients. Cultures from other donors in the study were sequenced using the Oncomine TCR Beta short-read assay on an Illumina iSeq 100.

In the ViraFEST assay, PBMC were stimulated with viral peptide pools, and TCR sequencing was then used to find antigen-specific CD4+ T cell clonotypes based on their expansion. After roughly 11 days of culture, CD4+ T cells were isolated with the EasySep CD4+ T cell isolation kit. PCR-confirmed SARS-CoV-2 infection had occurred in convalescent patients between March and December 2020, before the Alpha, Beta and Delta variants emerged in the United States. Two million PBMC per well were cultured with about 10 ug/ml peptides in IMDM containing around 5.3% human AB serum, about 9.7 IU/ml IL-2 and gentamicin. On days 3 and 7, half of the culture medium was replaced with fresh IL-2-containing medium. Unless otherwise noted, each peptide stimulation condition was cultured in triplicate wells. Using Ficoll-Paque Plus gradient centrifugation, PBMC were separated from whole blood and then either used fresh or cryopreserved at -140C. Genomic DNA was extracted from cultured CD4+ T cells with the QIAamp micro DNA kit.

On this clone: Its cognate antigen has yet to be identified. The record has no base qualities; no much larger clone is one base away.

Libraries came from the immunoSEQ multiplex PCR assay. DNA from the cultured and isolated CD4+ T cells underwent TCR beta CDR3 sequencing. The study's processing was this. Non-productive TCR sequences were removed, reads were trimmed to the CDR3 region, and CDR3s of at least 7 amino acids were retained. The MANAFEST web app was used to identify antigen-specific clonotypes by comparing expansion in peptide wells with expansion in reference cultures. To be called positive, a clone needed expansion at FDR<0.05 compared with the reference and with all other wells, an odds ratio greater than 5, and a frequency greater than 0.1% in two replicate wells. Cross-reactive clonotypes were defined as significantly expanded in SARS-CoV-2 spike wells and in at least one common cold coronavirus spike condition. CDR3 similarity was assessed by Levenshtein distance with the stringdist R package, and unrooted trees were built with ape in R 3.6.1. TCRdb re-hosts the immuneACCESS table, in-frame sequences only. Its copies lack some clones; in the studies checked, an unresolved V gene accounts for under half of them, and the cause for the rest is not known. V, J and clone size are taken as reported in that table, and D and trimming were inferred from the DNA itself. This sample lists approximately 30,000 clones; about two thirds were detected once. Of the sample, around 30% falls within the top ten clones.

The CDR3 measures 15 amino acids from cysteine to phenylalanine. Only CDR3 DNA is held: 45 bases, read in frame from base 1. At the junction V is shortened by 0 bases and J by 3 bases, with 12 bases in between. CDR1 and CDR2, per the germline V gene, are MNHEY and SVGAGI. The paper as a whole reports these results and caveats: In convalescent patients, the post-vaccine spike-reactive repertoire was composed mainly of new vaccine-induced clones that were largely distinct from infection-induced clones. Limitations of the study were the small number of convalescent patients and the absence of early post-infection timepoints. Both infection-induced and vaccine-induced clones contracted markedly at late post-vaccination timepoints, which is consistent with waning T cell responses.

The rearranged chain carries TRBV6-5 and TRBJ2-7; the D gene could be TRBD1 or TRBD2, each one agreeing over 6 bases. The sequence was collected from a human donor who had a prior SARS-CoV-2 infection. Material: CD4+ T cells from PBMCs cultured with a peptide pool, obtained before COVID-19 vaccination. The nucleotide sequence is given as TGTGCCAGCAGTTACTCGCCACAGGGAGGCTACGAGCAGTACTTC. This yields the protein CASSYSPQGGYEQYF.